These 32 T cell receptor beta chains share one sample of origin, sequenced in a study of cytomegalovirus exposure and HLA in healthy donors. The PCR was carried out with 60 Vbeta primers and 13 Jbeta primers. Method: immunoSEQ multiplex PCR; TCRdb's copy keeps in-frame clones and lacks some. The table shows 140,000 to 150,000 clones, with over 65% occurring only once. The sequenced material came from PBMCs. These receptor sequences come from a man aged 35 to 55 in good health and CMV-seropositive.

The chain links TRBV7-2 to TRBJ2-7, with 7 bases aligning to TRBD1. CDR1 is SGHTA, CDR2 FQGNSA, per germline. J was trimmed by 3 bases and V by 2 bases; bases with no gene match: 7. The CDR3 has 15 amino acids. The CDR3 DNA sequence: TGTGCCAGCAGCTTAAACCCGACAGGGAGCTACGAGCAGTACTTC. This sequence encodes CASSLNPTGSYEQYF.

V and J are TRBV28 and TRBJ2-2; TRBD2 agrees at 10 bases. The CDR3 loop spans 14 amino acids. The V gene's germline CDR1 is MDHEN and CDR2 SYDVKM. V shed 6 bases, J shed 9 bases, and the junction held 7 bases outside the gene matches. The chain's CDR3 is CASSRTSGFRELFF. CDR3 DNA sequence: TGTGCCAGCAGCCGGACTAGCGGTTTCCGGGAGCTGTTTTTT.

The rearrangement uses TRBV10-3 and TRBJ2-1, with 7 positions matching TRBD1. Per germline, CDR1 ENHRY and CDR2 SYGVKD. V lost 10 bases and J lost 2; bases outside the gene matches: 5. The CDR3 totals 13 residues. The CDR3, as DNA: TGTGCCACCCGACAGGGCCCCTACAATGAGCAGTTCTTC. It specifies CATRQGPYNEQFF.

The V and J genes are TRBV27 and TRBJ2-1, with 11 positions matching TRBD1. CDR1 is MNHEY, CDR2 SMNVEV, per germline (reference sequence). The CDR3 contains 17 residues. J was trimmed by 6 bases and V by 6 bases; bases with no gene match: 13. The CDR3 loop reads CASRPGQGDSVGNEQFF. In DNA form, the CDR3 reads TGTGCCAGCAGACCGGGACAGGGGGATTCTGTTGGCAATGAGCAGTTCTTC.

CDR3 protein: CASSLTGGDNEQFF. CDR3 nucleotides: TGTGCCAGCAGCTTAACAGGAGGCGACAATGAGCAGTTCTTC. The chain is built from TRBV7-3 and TRBJ2-1; possibly TRBD2 for D (5 bases). The CDR3 is made up of 14 amino acids. The germline V and J ends were trimmed by 0 bases and 5 bases, with 8 bases remaining between them. Germline-derived CDR1 and CDR2 are SGHTA and FQGTGA.

A single count supports this clone. The V gene is TRBV29-1, the J gene TRBJ2-1; no firm D call. CDR1 is SQVTM and CDR2 is ANQGSEA in the germline V gene. The CDR3 has 14 residues. Trimming removed 5 bases at V and 0 bases at J, with 11 bases between. The CDR3 spells CSVTPTVSYNEQFF. CDR3 sequence (DNA): TGCAGCGTTACCCCGACTGTCTCCTACAATGAGCAGTTCTTC.

V usage is TRBV7-2 and J usage is TRBJ2-1; 11 bases map to TRBD2. The J segment lost 6 bases and the V segment lost 3 bases, leaving 4 bases of the junction unmatched. There are 15 residues in the CDR3. CDR1 and CDR2 from the germline V gene are SGHTA and FQGNSA. The CDR3 sequence is CASSLAGTSGNEQFF. The CDR3 DNA reads TGTGCCAGCAGCTTGGCCGGGACTAGCGGCAATGAGCAGTTCTTC.

The chain employs TRBV2 and TRBJ2-7; TRBD2 matches 12 bases. Trimming took 4 bases from V and 7 from J; bases not matched to a gene: 11. Germline loops: CDR1 SNHLY, CDR2 FYNNEI. The CDR3 runs 16 residues. In DNA, the CDR3 is TGTGCCAGCAGTGGGCCCCGACTAGCGGGAGCTCAAGAGCAGTACTTC. Translation: CASSGPRLAGAQEQYF.

V is TRBV4-3 and J is TRBJ2-1, with TRBD1 matching 9 bases. The J segment lost 9 bases and the V segment lost 0 bases, leaving 6 bases of the junction unmatched. Germline V gene lookup returns CDR1 LGHNA and CDR2 YSLEER. There are 15 residues in the CDR3. CDR3 amino acids: CASSQDRTGVGEQFF. DNA of the CDR3: TGCGCCAGCAGCCAAGATAGGACAGGGGTTGGTGAGCAGTTCTTC.

The CDR3 coding sequence is TGCGCCAGCAGCCATACCGATACGGGCACAGATACGCAGTATTTT. Translated, it gives CASSHTDTGTDTQYF. This sequence joins TRBV4-1 and TRBJ2-3; D ambiguous. Germline CDR1 and CDR2: MGHRA and YSYEKL. CDR3 length: 15 amino acids. Trimming cost V 3 bases and J 1 base, with 11 bases left between them.

The V gene is TRBV5-1, the J gene TRBJ1-2; D perhaps matches TRBD1 (5 bases). CDR3 length: 15 amino acids. The germline V gene has CDR1 SGHRS and CDR2 YFSETQ. Trimming cost V 0 bases and J 2 bases, with 11 bases left between them. The chain's CDR3 is CASSLAGGINYGYTF. DNA of the CDR3: TGCGCCAGCAGCTTGGCGGGGGGGATAAACTATGGCTACACCTTC.

This clone has a single count. Other DNA sequences in the sample encode the same CDR3. The chain links TRBV11-2 to TRBJ2-2; D is unresolved. Germline CDR1 reads SGHAT; CDR2 reads FQNNGV. The CDR3 has 15 residues. Deletions cut 0 bases from V and 7 bases from J, with 12 bases between. The CDR3 reads CASSLEQVEYGELFF. CDR3 coding DNA: TGTGCCAGCAGCTTAGAGCAGGTCGAGTACGGGGAGCTGTTTTTT.

The chain employs TRBV6-5 and TRBJ2-7; a possible D gene is TRBD2 (5 bases). Per the germline V gene, CDR1 is MNHEY and CDR2 is SVGAGI. Trimming shortened V by 0 bases and J by 0 bases, and 12 bases separated the two germline ends. This CDR3 has 16 residues. The CDR3 region is CASSYSSGGSSYEQYF. The CDR3 bases are TGTGCCAGCAGTTACTCGAGTGGCGGGTCCTCCTACGAGCAGTACTTC.

The rearrangement uses TRBV9 and TRBJ1-1; unclear D gene. V shed 2 bases and J shed 1 base, with 6 bases lying between them. This CDR3 has 13 residues. The germline gives CDR1 SGDLS, CDR2 YYNGEE. The CDR3 protein is CASSVTRNTEAFF. The CDR3 coding sequence is TGTGCCAGCAGCGTCACTAGGAACACTGAAGCTTTCTTT. Variable domain in full (rest from reference TRBV9 and TRBJ1-1): DSGVTQTPKHLITATGQRVTLRCSPRSGDLSVYWYQQSLDQGLQFLIQYYNGEERAKGNILERFSAQQFPDLHSELNLSSLELGDSALYFCASSVTRNTEAFFGQGTRLTVV.

The chain links TRBV18 to TRBJ1-5; 12 bases line up with TRBD1. The length of the CDR3 is 16 residues. CDR1 is KGHSH and CDR2 is LQKENI in the germline V gene. V shed 3 bases and J 7 bases; nucleotides not matched to a gene: 7. The CDR3 loop reads CASSPGTGGLVQPQHF. The DNA of the CDR3 is TGTGCCAGCTCACCCGGGACAGGGGGCTTGGTGCAGCCCCAGCATTTT. The entire variable domain, with the rest obtained from reference TRBV18 and TRBJ1-5, is as follows: NAGVMQNPRHLVRRRGQEARLRCSPMKGHSHVYWYRQLPEEGLKFMVYLQKENIIDESGMPKERFSAEFPKEGPSILRIQQVVRGDSAAYFCASSPGTGGLVQPQHFGDGTRLSIL.

The chain has TRBV27 and TRBJ2-7; tentative D call: TRBD1 (6 bases). This CDR3 has 14 amino acids. CDR1 is MNHEY, CDR2 SMNVEV, per germline (reference sequence). Trimming left V 1 base short and J 6 bases short, with 13 bases between. The chain's CDR3 is CASSLLGGGSEQYF. The CDR3 coding sequence is TGTGCCAGCAGTTTATTAGGGGGTGGTAGCGAGCAGTACTTC.

The J gene is TRBJ1-4, the V gene TRBV6-6, with D uncertain. The CDR3 covers 13 residues. Germline CDR1 MNHNY, CDR2 SVGAGI (reference sequence). With 2 bases removed from V and 6 bases from J, the gap between germline ends came to 7 bases. CDR3 in amino acids: CASSYASYEKLFF. Written as DNA, the CDR3 is TGTGCCAGCAGTTACGCGAGTTATGAAAAACTGTTTTTT.

CDR3 protein: CASSYSKQGTYEQYF. The CDR3 DNA sequence: TGTGCCAGCAGTTACTCGAAACAGGGGACCTACGAGCAGTACTTC. This chain connects TRBV6-5 to TRBJ2-7; 7 bases line up with TRBD1. The CDR3 sequence is 15 residues long. The germline V gene has CDR1 MNHEY and CDR2 SVGAGI. J gave up 2 bases and V 0 bases, and 4 bases lay outside the gene matches.

In this sample, this clone turned up a few times. The chain uses TRBV10-1 and TRBJ1-4, with 8 bases matching TRBD1. The J segment lost 8 bases and the V segment lost 5 bases, leaving 4 bases of the junction unmatched. CDR1 WNHNN and CDR2 SYGVQD come from the germline V gene (reference sequence). The CDR3 has 13 amino acids. The CDR3 region is CASSRQGTEKLFF. CDR3 nucleotide sequence: TGCGCCAGCAGTAGACAGGGGACCGAAAAACTGTTTTTT.

The gene calls are TRBV21-1 and TRBJ1-2. TRBV21-1 is shown as a pseudogene. This CDR3 has 14 amino acids. The CDR3 DNA sequence: TGTGCCAGCAGCCCTCGGGGGAGGACCTATGGCTACACCTTC. Amino acid sequence: CASSPRGRTYGYTF.

The chain couples TRBV4-2 to TRBJ1-4, with 9 bases matching TRBD1. This CDR3 comprises 14 residues. CDR1 is LGHNA and CDR2 is YNFKEQ in the germline V gene. Trimming took 4 bases from V and 5 from J; bases not matched to a gene: 2. The CDR3 loop reads CASSPGQGNEKLFF. The CDR3 DNA reads TGTGCCAGCAGCCCCGGACAGGGGAATGAAAAACTGTTTTTT.

This rearrangement joins TRBV5-1 to TRBJ2-3, with D unclear. Trimming shortened V by 4 bases and J by 0 bases, and 12 bases separated the two germline ends. From germline, CDR1 is SGHRS and CDR2 YFSETQ. The CDR3 runs to 15 residues. The CDR3: CASSQASPSTDTQYF. DNA for the CDR3: TGCGCCAGCAGCCAGGCCAGTCCTAGCACAGATACGCAGTATTTT.

The J gene is TRBJ2-7, the V gene TRBV11-2, with unresolved D. Germline CDR1 and CDR2: SGHAT and FQNNGV. V lost 1 base and J lost 3, with 13 bases in between. The CDR3 has 15 amino acids. CDR3 amino acids: CASSLGATSYYEQYF. Here the CDR3 DNA reads TGTGCCAGCAGCTTAGGAGCGACCTCATACTACGAGCAGTACTTC. The whole variable domain, filled in from reference TRBV11-2 and TRBJ2-7, reads EAGVAQSPRYKIIEKRQSVAFWCNPISGHATLYWYQQILGQGPKLLIQFQNNGVVDDSQLPKDRFSAERLKGVDSTLKIQPAKLEDSAVYLCASSLGATSYYEQYFGPGTRLTVT.

V and J are TRBV5-1 and TRBJ2-4; 9 bases line up with TRBD1. There are 14 residues in the CDR3. V shed 6 bases, J shed 8 bases, and the junction held 9 bases outside the gene matches. Looked up from germline, CDR1 is SGHRS and CDR2 is YFSETQ. CDR3 amino acids: CASTGGTGRDIQYF. As DNA, the CDR3 is TGCGCCAGCACCGGAGGGACAGGGCGGGACATTCAGTACTTC. The full variable domain, rest sourced from reference TRBV5-1 and TRBJ2-4, is KAGVTQTPRYLIKTRGQQVTLSCSPISGHRSVSWYQQTPGQGLQFLFEYFSETQRNKGNFPGRFSGRQFSNSRSEMNVSTLELGDSALYLCASTGGTGRDIQYFGAGTRLSVL.

The rearrangement joins TRBV5-1 to TRBJ1-1; maybe TRBD1 (6 bases). The CDR3 covers 13 residues. V was shortened by 2 bases and J by 3 bases, with 8 bases between the two germline ends. Germline CDR1 SGHRS, CDR2 YFSETQ. Here the CDR3 DNA reads TGCGCCAGCAGCTTCGGACAGTACACTGAAGCTTTCTTT. Encoded protein: CASSFGQYTEAFF.

This chain connects TRBV5-1 to TRBJ2-3; TRBD1 is a possible D gene (7 bases). The CDR3 contains 15 residues. Germline assignment: CDR1 SGHRS and CDR2 YFSETQ. The ends were cut back, 1 base at V and 6 bases at J, with 15 bases in the middle. The chain's CDR3 is CASSLTGVAADTQYF. CDR3 nucleotide sequence: TGCGCCAGCAGCTTGACAGGGGTAGCGGCGGATACGCAGTATTTT.

The chain carries TRBV27 and TRBJ1-1; D may be TRBD1 (5 bases). V was cut by 6 bases and J by 0 bases, with 11 bases left in between. The germline V gene has CDR1 MNHEY and CDR2 SMNVEV (reference sequence). The CDR3 sequence is 14 residues long. CDR3 DNA sequence: TGTGCCAGCAGCCTATTAGGGGTGAACACTGAAGCTTTCTTT. It translates to CASSLLGVNTEAFF.

The CDR3 sequence is CASSEAGRTGVFF. CDR3 DNA: TGTGCCAGCAGTGAAGCTGGGAGGACAGGGGTGTTTTTT. The chain carries TRBV6-1 and TRBJ1-4; TRBD1 aligns across 9 bases. Germline V CDR1 and CDR2: MNHNS, SASEGT. The CDR3 is 13 residues long. V shed 0 bases, J shed 15 bases, and the junction held 5 bases outside the gene matches.

This clone occurred a few times. The V call is TRBV7-3, the J call TRBJ1-5, with D hard to call. This CDR3 has 13 residues. The germline V gene encodes CDR1 SGHTA and CDR2 FQGTGA. V was cut by 2 bases and J by 4 bases, with 6 bases left in between. CDR3 in DNA: TGTGCCAGCAGCTTACCGGGGAATCAGCCCCAGCATTTT. Translating gives CASSLPGNQPQHF.

This sequence joins TRBV29-1 and TRBJ2-3, with TRBD2 matching over 10 bases. This CDR3 has 16 residues. V shed 3 bases, J shed 2 bases, and the junction held 8 bases outside the gene matches. Germline V lookup: CDR1 SQVTM, CDR2 ANQGSEA. The CDR3: CSVEASGGTATDTQYF. The DNA for the CDR3 is TGCAGCGTTGAGGCTAGCGGGGGAACGGCCACAGATACGCAGTATTTT.

This sequence joins TRBV4-3 and TRBJ1-2, with D possibly matching TRBD1 (5 bases). CDR1 and CDR2 (germline): LGHNA, YSLEER. The CDR3 sequence is 13 residues long. V lost 0 bases and J 6 bases, leaving 8 bases between the germline ends. In nucleotides, the CDR3 is TGCGCCAGCAGCCAAGAGTCAGGGCATGGCTACACCTTC. This gives the protein CASSQESGHGYTF.

Only a few counts were recorded for this clone. The CDR3 protein is CASSQANGEQFF. In nucleotides, the CDR3 is TGCGCCAGCAGCCAAGCGAACGGTGAGCAGTTCTTC. This chain connects TRBV23-1 to TRBJ2-1; no clear D gene. TRBV23-1 is sorted into the ORF group, with uncertain function. The CDR3 runs 12 residues. Trimming left V 6 bases short and J 9 bases short, with 12 bases between.